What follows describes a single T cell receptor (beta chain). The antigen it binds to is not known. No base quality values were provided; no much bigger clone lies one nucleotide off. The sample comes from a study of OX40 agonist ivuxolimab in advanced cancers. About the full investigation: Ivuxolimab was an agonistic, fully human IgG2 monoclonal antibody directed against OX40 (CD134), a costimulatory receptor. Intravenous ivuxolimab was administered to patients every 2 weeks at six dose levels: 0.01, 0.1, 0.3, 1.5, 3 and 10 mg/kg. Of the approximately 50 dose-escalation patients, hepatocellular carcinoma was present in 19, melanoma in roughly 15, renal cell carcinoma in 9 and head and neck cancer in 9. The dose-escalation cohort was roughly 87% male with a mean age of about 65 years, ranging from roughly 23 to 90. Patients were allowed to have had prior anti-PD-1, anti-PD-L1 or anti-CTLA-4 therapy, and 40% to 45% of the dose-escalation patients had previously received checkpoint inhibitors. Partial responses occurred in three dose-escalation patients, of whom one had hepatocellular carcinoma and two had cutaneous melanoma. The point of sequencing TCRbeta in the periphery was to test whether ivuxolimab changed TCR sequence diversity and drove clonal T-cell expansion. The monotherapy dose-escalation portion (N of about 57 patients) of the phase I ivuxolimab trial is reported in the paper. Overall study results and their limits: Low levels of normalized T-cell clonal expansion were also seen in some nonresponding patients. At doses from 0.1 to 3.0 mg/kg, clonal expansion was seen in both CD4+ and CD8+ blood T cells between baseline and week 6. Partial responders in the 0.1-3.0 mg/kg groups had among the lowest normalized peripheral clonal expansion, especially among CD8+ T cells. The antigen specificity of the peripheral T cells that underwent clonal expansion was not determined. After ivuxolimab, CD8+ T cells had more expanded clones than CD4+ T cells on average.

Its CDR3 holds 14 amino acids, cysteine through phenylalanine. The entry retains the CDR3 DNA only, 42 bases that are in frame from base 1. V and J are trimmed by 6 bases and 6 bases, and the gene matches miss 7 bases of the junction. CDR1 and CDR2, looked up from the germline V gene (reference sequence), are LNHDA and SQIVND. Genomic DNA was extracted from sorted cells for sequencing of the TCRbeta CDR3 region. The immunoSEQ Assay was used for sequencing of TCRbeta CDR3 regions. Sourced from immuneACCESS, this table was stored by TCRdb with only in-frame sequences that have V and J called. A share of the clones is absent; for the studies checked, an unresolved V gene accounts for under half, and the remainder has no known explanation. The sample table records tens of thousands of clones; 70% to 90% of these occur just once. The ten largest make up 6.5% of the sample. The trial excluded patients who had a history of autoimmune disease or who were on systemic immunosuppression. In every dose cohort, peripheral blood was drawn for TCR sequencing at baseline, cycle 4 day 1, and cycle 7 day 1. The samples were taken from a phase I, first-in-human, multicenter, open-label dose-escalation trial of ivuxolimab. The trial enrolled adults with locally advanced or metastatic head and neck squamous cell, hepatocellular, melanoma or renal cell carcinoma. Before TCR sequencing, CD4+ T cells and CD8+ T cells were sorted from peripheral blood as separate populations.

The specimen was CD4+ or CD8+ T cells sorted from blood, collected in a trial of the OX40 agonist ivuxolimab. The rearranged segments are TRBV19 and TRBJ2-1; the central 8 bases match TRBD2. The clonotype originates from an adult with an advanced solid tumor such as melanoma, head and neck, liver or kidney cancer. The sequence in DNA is TGTGCCAGTAGGCCGGGACTAGGGTTCAATGAGCAGTTCTTC. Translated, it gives CASRPGLGFNEQFF.